This entry features one TCR beta chain sequence. Its target is unknown. The V gene lost 7 bases and the J gene lost 2 bases, with 6 bases spanning the gap. Germline loops: CDR1 SGHVS, CDR2 FNYEAQ. This CDR3 is built from 12 residues. These data are taken from a study of T cell repertoires in cytomegalovirus infection. Each CDR3 protein is one row after TCRdb ran MiXCR on the reads. There are around 570,000 distinct CDR3 sequences in the sample; 40% occur only once, and 48% lies in the top ten. The sequences come from cultured PBMCs, collected from culture after CMV antigen stimulation. The receptor's source is a human donor in good health (CMV status not recorded). Some clones in this sample may be carry-over from other donors' samples. The gene calls are TRBV7-6 and TRBJ1-3, with D possibly TRBD1 on 5 matching bases. CDR3 protein: CASTRAGNTIYF. The CDR3 nucleotides are TGTGCCAGCACCAGGGCTGGAAACACCATATATTTT.